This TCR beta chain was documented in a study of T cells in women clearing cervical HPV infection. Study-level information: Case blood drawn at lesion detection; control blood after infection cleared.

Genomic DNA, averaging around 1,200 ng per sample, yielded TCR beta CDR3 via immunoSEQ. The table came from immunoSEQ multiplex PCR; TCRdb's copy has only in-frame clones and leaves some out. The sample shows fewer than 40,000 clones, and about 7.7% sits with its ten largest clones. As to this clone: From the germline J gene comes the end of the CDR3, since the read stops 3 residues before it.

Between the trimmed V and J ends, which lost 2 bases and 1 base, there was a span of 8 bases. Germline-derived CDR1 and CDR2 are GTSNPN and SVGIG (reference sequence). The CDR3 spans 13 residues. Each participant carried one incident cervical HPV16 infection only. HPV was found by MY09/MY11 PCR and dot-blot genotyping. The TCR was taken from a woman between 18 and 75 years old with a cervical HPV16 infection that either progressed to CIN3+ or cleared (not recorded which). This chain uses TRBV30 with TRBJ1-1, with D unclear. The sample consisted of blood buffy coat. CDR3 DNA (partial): TGTGCCTGGAGTCCGGGGAGGAACACTGAA. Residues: CAWSPGRNTE. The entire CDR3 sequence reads CAWSPGRNTEAFF.